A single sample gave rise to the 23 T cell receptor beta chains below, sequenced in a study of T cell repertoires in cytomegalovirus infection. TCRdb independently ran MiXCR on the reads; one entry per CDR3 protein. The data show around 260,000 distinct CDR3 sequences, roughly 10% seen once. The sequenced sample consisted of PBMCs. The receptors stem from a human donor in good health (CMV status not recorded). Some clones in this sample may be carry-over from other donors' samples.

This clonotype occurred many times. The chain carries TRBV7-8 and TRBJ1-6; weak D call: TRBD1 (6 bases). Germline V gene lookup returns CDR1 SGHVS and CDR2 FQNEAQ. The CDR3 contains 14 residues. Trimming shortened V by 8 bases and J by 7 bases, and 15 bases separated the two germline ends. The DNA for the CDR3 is TGTGCCAGCGGTCCGGGGGACAAAAATTCACCCCTCCACTTT. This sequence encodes CASGPGDKNSPLHF. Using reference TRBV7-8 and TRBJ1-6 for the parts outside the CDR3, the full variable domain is GAGVSQSPRYKVAKRGQDVALRCDPISGHVSLFWYQQALGQGPEFLTYFQNEAQLDKSGLPSDRFFAERPEGSVSTLKIQRTQQEDSAVYLCASGPGDKNSPLHFGNGTRLTVT.

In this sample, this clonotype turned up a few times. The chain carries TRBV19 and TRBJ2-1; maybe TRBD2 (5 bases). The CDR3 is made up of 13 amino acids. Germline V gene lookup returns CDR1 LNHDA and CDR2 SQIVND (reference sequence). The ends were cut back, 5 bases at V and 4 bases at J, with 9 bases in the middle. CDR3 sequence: CASSVDLYNEQFF. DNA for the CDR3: TGTGCCAGTAGTGTGGACTTATACAATGAGCAGTTCTTC.

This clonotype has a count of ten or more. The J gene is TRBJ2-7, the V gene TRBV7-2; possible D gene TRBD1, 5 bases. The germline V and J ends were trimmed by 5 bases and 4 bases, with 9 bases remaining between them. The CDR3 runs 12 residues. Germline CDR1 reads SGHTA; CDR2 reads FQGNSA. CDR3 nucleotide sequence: TGTGCCAGCAGCCAGGGATTTTACGAGCAGTACTTC. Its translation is CASSQGFYEQYF.

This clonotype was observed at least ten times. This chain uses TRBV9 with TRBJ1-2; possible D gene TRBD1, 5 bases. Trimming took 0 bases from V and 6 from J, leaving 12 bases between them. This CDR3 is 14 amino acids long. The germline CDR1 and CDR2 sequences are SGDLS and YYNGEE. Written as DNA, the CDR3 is TGTGCCAGCAGCGTAGGTAGGGGTTCCGATGGCTACACCTTC. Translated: CASSVGRGSDGYTF.

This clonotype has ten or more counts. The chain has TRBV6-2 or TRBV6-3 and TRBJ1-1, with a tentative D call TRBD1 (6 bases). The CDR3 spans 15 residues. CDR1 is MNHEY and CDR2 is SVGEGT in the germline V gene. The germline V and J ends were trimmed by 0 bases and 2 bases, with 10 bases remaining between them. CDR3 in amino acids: CASSYSNRVNTEAFF. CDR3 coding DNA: TGTGCCAGCAGTTACTCGAACAGGGTAAACACTGAAGCTTTCTTT.

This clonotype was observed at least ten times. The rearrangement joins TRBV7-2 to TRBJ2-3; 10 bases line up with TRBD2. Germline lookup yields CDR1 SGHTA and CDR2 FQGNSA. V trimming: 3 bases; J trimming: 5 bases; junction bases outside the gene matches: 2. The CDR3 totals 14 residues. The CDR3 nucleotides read TGTGCCAGCAGCTTTAGCGGGAGGAAAGATACGCAGTATTTT. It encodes CASSFSGRKDTQYF.

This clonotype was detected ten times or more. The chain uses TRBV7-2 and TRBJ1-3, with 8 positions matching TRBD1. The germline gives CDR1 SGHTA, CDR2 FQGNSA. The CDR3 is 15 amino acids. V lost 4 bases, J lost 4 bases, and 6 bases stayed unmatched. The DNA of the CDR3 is TGTGCCAGCAGCTCGACAGGGGCTCTAGGAAACACCATATATTTT. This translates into CASSSTGALGNTIYF.

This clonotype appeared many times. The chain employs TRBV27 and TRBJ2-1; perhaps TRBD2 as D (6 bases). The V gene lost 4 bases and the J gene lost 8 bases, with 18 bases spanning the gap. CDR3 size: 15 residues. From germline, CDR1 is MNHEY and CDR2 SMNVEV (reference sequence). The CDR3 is CASSSPGLARHEQFF. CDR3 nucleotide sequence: TGTGCCAGCAGTTCTCCGGGACTCGCTCGTCATGAGCAGTTCTTC.

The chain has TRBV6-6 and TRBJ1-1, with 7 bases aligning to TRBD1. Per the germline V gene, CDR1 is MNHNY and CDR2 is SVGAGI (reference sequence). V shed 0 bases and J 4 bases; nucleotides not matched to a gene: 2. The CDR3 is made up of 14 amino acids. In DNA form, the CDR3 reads TGTGCCAGCAGTTACTCGACAGGGAGCACTGAAGCTTTCTTT. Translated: CASSYSTGSTEAFF.

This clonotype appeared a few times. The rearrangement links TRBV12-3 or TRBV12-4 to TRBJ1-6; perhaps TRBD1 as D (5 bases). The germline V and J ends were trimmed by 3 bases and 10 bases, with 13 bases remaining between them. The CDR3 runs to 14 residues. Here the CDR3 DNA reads TGTGCCAGCAGTTTCGGGGGTGTAGGCTCACCCCTCCACTTT. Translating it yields CASSFGGVGSPLHF.

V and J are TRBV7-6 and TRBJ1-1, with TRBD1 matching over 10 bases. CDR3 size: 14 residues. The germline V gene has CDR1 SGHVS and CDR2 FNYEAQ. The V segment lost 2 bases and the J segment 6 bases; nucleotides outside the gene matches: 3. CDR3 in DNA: TGTGCCAGCAGCTTAACGACAGGGGGCCCTGAAGCTTTCTTT. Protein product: CASSLTTGGPEAFF.

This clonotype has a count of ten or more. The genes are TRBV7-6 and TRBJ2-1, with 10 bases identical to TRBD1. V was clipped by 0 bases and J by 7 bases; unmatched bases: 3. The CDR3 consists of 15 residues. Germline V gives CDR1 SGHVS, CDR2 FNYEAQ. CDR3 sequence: CASSLAGQGVNEQFF. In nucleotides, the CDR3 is TGTGCCAGCAGCTTAGCCGGACAGGGGGTGAATGAGCAGTTCTTC. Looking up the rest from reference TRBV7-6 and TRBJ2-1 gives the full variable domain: GAGVSQSPRYKVTKRGQDVALRCDPISGHVSLYWYRQALGQGPEFLTYFNYEAQQDKSGLPNDRFSAERPEGSISTLTIQRTEQRDSAMYRCASSLAGQGVNEQFFGPGTRLTVL.

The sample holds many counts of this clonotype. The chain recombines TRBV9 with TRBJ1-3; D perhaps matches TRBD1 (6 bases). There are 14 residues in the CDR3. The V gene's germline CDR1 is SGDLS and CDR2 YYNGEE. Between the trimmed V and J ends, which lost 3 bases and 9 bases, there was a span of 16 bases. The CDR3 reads CASSARGAVGTIYF. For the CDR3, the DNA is TGTGCCAGCAGCGCCCGGGGGGCCGTTGGCACCATATATTTT.

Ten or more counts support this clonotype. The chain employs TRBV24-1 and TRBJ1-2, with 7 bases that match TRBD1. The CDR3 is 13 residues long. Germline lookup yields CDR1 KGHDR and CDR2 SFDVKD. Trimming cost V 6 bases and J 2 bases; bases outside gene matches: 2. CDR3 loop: CATSKGQNYGYTF. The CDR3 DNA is TGTGCCACCAGTAAGGGACAGAACTATGGCTACACCTTC.

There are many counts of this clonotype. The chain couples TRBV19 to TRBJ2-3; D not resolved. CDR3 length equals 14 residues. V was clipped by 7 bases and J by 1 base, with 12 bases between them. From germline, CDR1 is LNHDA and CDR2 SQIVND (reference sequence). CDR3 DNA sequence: TGTGCCAGTAAAAAGGAGATTCGCACAGATACGCAGTATTTT. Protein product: CASKKEIRTDTQYF.

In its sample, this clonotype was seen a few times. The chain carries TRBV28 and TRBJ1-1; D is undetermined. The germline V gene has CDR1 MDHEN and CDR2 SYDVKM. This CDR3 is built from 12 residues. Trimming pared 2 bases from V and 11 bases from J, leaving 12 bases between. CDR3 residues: CASSLSPVGAFF. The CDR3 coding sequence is TGTGCCAGCAGTTTAAGCCCGGTCGGTGCTTTCTTT.

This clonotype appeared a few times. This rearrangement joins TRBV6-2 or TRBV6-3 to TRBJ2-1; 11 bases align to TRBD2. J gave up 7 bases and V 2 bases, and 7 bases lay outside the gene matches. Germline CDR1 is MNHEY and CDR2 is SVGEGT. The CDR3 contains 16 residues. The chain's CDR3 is CASSYRVAGGENEQFF. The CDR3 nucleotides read TGTGCCAGCAGTTACAGAGTAGCGGGAGGGGAAAATGAGCAGTTCTTC.

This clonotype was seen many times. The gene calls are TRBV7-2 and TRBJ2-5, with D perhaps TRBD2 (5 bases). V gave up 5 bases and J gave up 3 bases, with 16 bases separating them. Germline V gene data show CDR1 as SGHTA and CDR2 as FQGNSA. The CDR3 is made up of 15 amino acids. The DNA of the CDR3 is TGTGCCAGCAGCCCGAGACTATCGCAGAAAGAGACCCAGTACTTC. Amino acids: CASSPRLSQKETQYF.

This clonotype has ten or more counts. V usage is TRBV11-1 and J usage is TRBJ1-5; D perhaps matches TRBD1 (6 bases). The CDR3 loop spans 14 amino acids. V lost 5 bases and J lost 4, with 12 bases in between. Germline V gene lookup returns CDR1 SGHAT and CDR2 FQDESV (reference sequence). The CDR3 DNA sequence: TGTGCCAGCAGCAAGGACAGTAGTAATCAGCCCCAGCATTTT. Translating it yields CASSKDSSNQPQHF.

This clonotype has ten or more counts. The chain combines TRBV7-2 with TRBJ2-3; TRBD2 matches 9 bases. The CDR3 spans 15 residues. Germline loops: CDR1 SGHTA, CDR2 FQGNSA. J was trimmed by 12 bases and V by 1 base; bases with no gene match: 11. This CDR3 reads CASSLDGAREGPQYF. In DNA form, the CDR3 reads TGTGCCAGCAGCTTAGACGGGGCGCGGGAGGGCCCACAGTATTTT.

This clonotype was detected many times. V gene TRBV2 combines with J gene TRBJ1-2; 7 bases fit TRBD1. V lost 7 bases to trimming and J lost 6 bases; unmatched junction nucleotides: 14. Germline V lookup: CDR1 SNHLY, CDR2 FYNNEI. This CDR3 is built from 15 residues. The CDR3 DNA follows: TGTGCCAGCAACCTTCAGGGACAGATGGCCCATGGCTACACCTTC. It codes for CASNLQGQMAHGYTF.

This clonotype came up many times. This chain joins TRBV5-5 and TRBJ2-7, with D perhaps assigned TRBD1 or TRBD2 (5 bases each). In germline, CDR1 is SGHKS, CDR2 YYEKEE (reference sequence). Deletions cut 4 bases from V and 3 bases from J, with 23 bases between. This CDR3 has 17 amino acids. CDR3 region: CASSPPVGDHLDYEQYF. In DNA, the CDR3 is TGTGCCAGCAGCCCGCCCGTGGGGGACCACCTCGACTACGAGCAGTACTTC. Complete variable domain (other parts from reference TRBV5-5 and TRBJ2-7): DAGVTQSPTHLIKTRGQQVTLRCSPISGHKSVSWYQQVLGQGPQFIFQYYEKEERGRGNFPDRFSARQFPNYSSELNVNALLLGDSALYLCASSPPVGDHLDYEQYFGPGTRLTVT.

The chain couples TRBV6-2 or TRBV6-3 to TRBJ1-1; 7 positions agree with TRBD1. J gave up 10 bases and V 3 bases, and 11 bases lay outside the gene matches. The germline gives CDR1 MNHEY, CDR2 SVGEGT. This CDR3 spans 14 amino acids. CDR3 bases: TGTGCCAGCAGTTATAACAGGGGCTTGAACGGAGCTTTCTTT. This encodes CASSYNRGLNGAFF.